The 10 T cell receptor beta chains given below trace back to one sample, sequenced in a study of a mutant IDH1 vaccine in newly diagnosed glioma. The method was immunoSEQ multiplex PCR; TCRdb's version includes in-frame clones alone and lacks a portion of them. The table shows tens of thousands of clones, with around four fifths occurring only once. The time point is: week 35, safety follow-up. Every vaccination contained 300 ug of the mutant IDH1 20-mer peptide and was paired with topical imiquimod. These receptors' antigens are unknown. Here the sequenced sample was PBMCs, taken from a glioma patient whose treatment included an IDH1 peptide vaccine. Source of these receptors: a man aged 30-40 years with glioma.

The chain combines TRBV7-9 with TRBJ2-7; no clear D. Germline V gene lookup returns CDR1 SEHNR and CDR2 FQNEAQ (reference sequence). Trimming removed 1 base at V and 2 bases at J, with 15 bases between. The CDR3 has 16 residues. CDR3 nucleotide sequence: TGTGCCAGCAGCTTAGTAGAATCGTACGCCCCCTACGAGCAGTACTTC. This translates into CASSLVESYAPYEQYF.

V is TRBV14 and J is TRBJ1-1, with 10 bases matching TRBD1. V lost 4 bases to trimming and J lost 7 bases; unmatched junction nucleotides: 15. Germline V gene lookup returns CDR1 SGHDN and CDR2 FVKESK. This CDR3 region has 17 residues. In DNA form, the CDR3 reads TGTGCCAGCAGCCCAAAAATGATTCCGGGACAGGGGATTGAAGCTTTCTTT. This encodes CASSPKMIPGQGIEAFF.

The rearrangement joins TRBV7-6 to TRBJ2-2, with D uncertain. CDR1 and CDR2 (germline): SGHVS, FNYEAQ. This CDR3 is 13 amino acids long. Trimming pared 7 bases from V and 1 base from J, leaving 7 bases between. For the CDR3, the DNA is TGTGCCAGCACCCCCCTGAACACCGGGGAGCTGTTTTTT. This encodes CASTPLNTGELFF.

The genes are TRBV6-6 and TRBJ1-2; 9 bases fit TRBD1. This CDR3 comprises 13 residues. The junction had 3 bases not matched to a gene; V was cut back by 6 bases and J by 4 bases. CDR1 and CDR2 (germline): MNHNY, SVGAGI (reference sequence). CDR3 amino acids: CASRGTGSYGYTF. DNA of the CDR3: TGTGCCAGCAGGGGGACAGGGAGCTATGGCTACACCTTC.

The V gene is TRBV28, the J gene TRBJ2-7; D remains unclear. The CDR3 runs 13 residues. Trimming cost V 2 bases and J 4 bases, with 9 bases left between them. From germline, CDR1 is MDHEN and CDR2 SYDVKM. The CDR3 region has the DNA TGTGCCAGCAGTTTAGTGAGGCCTTACGAGCAGTACTTC. It translates to CASSLVRPYEQYF. The variable domain in full, with the rest retrieved from reference TRBV28 and TRBJ2-7, is DVKVTQSSRYLVKRTGEKVFLECVQDMDHENMFWYRQDPGLGLRLIYFSYDVKMKEKGDIPEGYSVSREKKERFSLILESASTNQTSMYLCASSLVRPYEQYFGPGTRLTVT.

The chain carries TRBV5-1 and TRBJ2-2; TRBD1 matches at 8 bases. The J segment lost 4 bases and the V segment lost 5 bases, leaving 7 bases of the junction unmatched. Germline V gene lookup returns CDR1 SGHRS and CDR2 YFSETQ. This CDR3 has 15 amino acids. The CDR3 region is CASSFAGTGTGELFF. CDR3 nucleotide sequence: TGCGCCAGCAGTTTCGCCGGGACAGGCACCGGGGAGCTGTTTTTT.

This clone was detected only a few times. The J gene is TRBJ1-5, the V gene TRBV6-1; D unclear. This CDR3 contains 12 residues. Trimming left V 6 bases short and J 4 bases short, with 7 bases between. Germline assignment: CDR1 MNHNS and CDR2 SASEGT. The CDR3 here is CASRAWNQPQHF. The CDR3 DNA sequence: TGTGCCAGCAGGGCTTGGAATCAGCCCCAGCATTTT.

This chain links TRBV6-5 with TRBJ1-1; no definite D call. CDR3 length: 16 residues. Germline lookup yields CDR1 MNHEY and CDR2 SVGAGI. The V end lost 0 bases, the J end lost 0 bases, and 11 bases lay between the germline ends. This CDR3 is CASSYSRAGMNTEAFF. The CDR3, as DNA: TGTGCCAGCAGTTACTCGAGGGCAGGAATGAACACTGAAGCTTTCTTT.

This clone was observed a single time. This chain connects TRBV18 to TRBJ2-5, with D possibly being TRBD1 or TRBD2 (5 bases each). The CDR3 covers 14 residues. Deletions cut 3 bases from V and 1 base from J, with 9 bases between. Looked up from germline, CDR1 is KGHSH and CDR2 is LQKENI. DNA for the CDR3: TGTGCCAGCTCACCGGGACGGGGCCAAGAGACCCAGTACTTC. Translation gives CASSPGRGQETQYF.

This clone occurred once. The rearrangement uses TRBV7-2 and TRBJ2-7; TRBD2 aligns across 9 bases. Germline CDR1 and CDR2: SGHTA and FQGNSA. Losses at the gene ends were 4 bases for V and 1 base for J; bases not matched to a gene: 8. The CDR3 spans 16 residues. The chain's CDR3 is CASSSPSGGLSYEQYF. The DNA of the CDR3 is TGTGCCAGCAGCTCACCAAGCGGGGGGTTATCCTACGAGCAGTACTTC.